This entry features one T cell receptor (beta chain) sequence. The antigen is unknown. This sample is drawn from a study of STAT5B mutations in CD4+ large granular lymphocyte leukemia. The study's findings and limits: Compared with healthy controls (2/35), patient top clones favored TRBV06 (8/27). 25% of private leukemic clonotypes occurred rarely in other patients' non-leukemic repertoires.

Germline CDR1 reads SGDLS; CDR2 reads YYNGEE. The V segment lost 0 bases and the J segment 3 bases; nucleotides outside the gene matches: 2. This CDR3 spans 16 amino acids. Original methodology: A productive frequency of 2.59 x 10-5 was the lowest detectable. Produced via immunoSEQ multiplex PCR; TCRdb's table is partial and in-frame only. V, J and clone size are taken as reported in that table, and D and trimming were inferred from the DNA itself. The data show approximately 39,000 clones, over 75% seen once. The clonotype comes from a human donor in good health. The V and J genes are TRBV9 and TRBJ2-3; 12 bases line up with TRBD2. What was sequenced was CD4+ T cells from blood buffy coats. CDR3 DNA: TGTGCCAGCAGCGTAGAGGGACTAGCGGGTACAGATACGCAGTATTTT. The encoded protein is CASSVEGLAGTDTQYF.